This T cell receptor (beta chain) was recorded in a study of shared clonotypes between healthy human individuals. Study-wide findings and caveats: When naive CD4 clonotypes were compared across a handful of donors, 5% to 5.5% were shared.

On this clone itself: Its antigen is unidentified.

Here immunoSEQ multiplex PCR was the method, and the copy in TCRdb shows in-frame clones only, minus some. The repertoire holds 2.3 million or so clones, with 80% to 95% as singletons. There are 15 residues in the CDR3. Trimming cost V 3 bases and J 4 bases, with 14 bases left between them. The germline gives CDR1 MNHEY, CDR2 SVGAGI. V usage is TRBV6-5 and J usage is TRBJ2-3; D might be TRBD2 (5 bases). The sample consisted of naive CD4+ T cells from PBMCs. Specified subset: CD45RA+ positively selected. The source of this sequence is a man younger than 35 in good health. Some clones in this sample may be carry-over from other donors' samples. The CDR3 reads CASSYALTAADTQYF. The CDR3 nucleotides read TGTGCCAGCAGTTATGCCCTTACAGCGGCAGATACGCAGTATTTT.